The sequence of this TCR beta chain was determined in a study of shared clonotypes between healthy human individuals. Study at large: Those who served as donors were a couple of women and three men between the ages of 18 and 49.

Note on this clone: The antigen is unknown.

Study-wide results and caveats: Sampling covered blood only; tissue repertoires likely differ.

Assay: immunoSEQ multiplex PCR; the TCRdb copy retains only in-frame clones and omits some. The data contain 1.5 million to 2.5 million clones, roughly 95% of them singletons. The CDR3 extends over 15 amino acids. CDR1 is ENHRY and CDR2 is SYGVKD in the germline V gene. J was trimmed by 1 base and V by 4 bases; bases with no gene match: 6. CD8 cells regarded as naive lacked CD45RO, were positively chosen for CCR7, and omitted terminally differentiated effector memory CD45RA+ cells. The sequencing input was naive CD8+ T cells sorted from blood. This receptor was obtained from a young man in good health. The chain links TRBV10-3 to TRBJ2-7; 8 bases align to TRBD1. This chain's CDR3 is CAISGEDRESYEQYF. In DNA, the CDR3 is TGTGCCATCAGTGGTGAGGACAGGGAATCCTACGAGCAGTACTTC.